A single sample gave rise to the 20 T cell receptor beta chains below, sequenced in a study of cytomegalovirus exposure and HLA in healthy donors. It was with 60 Vbeta and 13 Jbeta primers that the PCR ran. Assay: immunoSEQ multiplex PCR; the TCRdb copy retains only in-frame clones and omits some. The sample holds roughly 70,000 clones, 80% to 90% seen once. Sequenced sample: PBMCs. Every receptor here comes from a woman between 25 and 40 years old in good health and CMV-seropositive.

The gene calls are TRBV11-2 and TRBJ2-1, with a tentative D call TRBD1 (6 bases). There are 16 residues in the CDR3. Germline lookup yields CDR1 SGHAT and CDR2 FQNNGV. Trimming took off 5 bases at V and 3 bases at J, with 17 bases between the two ends. Here the CDR3 reads CASSPRRDIIYNEQFF. The DNA of the CDR3 is TGTGCCAGCAGCCCCCGCCGGGACATTATCTACAATGAGCAGTTCTTC.

The rearrangement links TRBV27 to TRBJ2-7, with 12 bases identical to TRBD2. CDR1 is MNHEY and CDR2 is SMNVEV in the germline V gene (reference sequence). The CDR3 spans 15 residues. Trimming took 7 bases from V and 6 from J; bases not matched to a gene: 10. The CDR3 DNA reads as TGTGCCAGCAAATCTAGCGGGAGGGCCCCCCGCGAGCAGTACTTC. Protein sequence: CASKSSGRAPREQYF.

On this clone: Other DNA variants within this sample encode the same CDR3. This rearrangement joins TRBV10-1 to TRBJ1-1; TRBD1 might be the D (6 bases). V lost 3 bases, J lost 3 bases, and 14 bases lay in between. The CDR3 covers 15 residues. Germline values: CDR1 WNHNN, CDR2 SYGVQD (reference sequence). DNA of the CDR3: TGCGCCAGCAGTGAATCCGCAGGGGAATACACTGAAGCTTTCTTT. Residues: CASSESAGEYTEAFF.

The chain is built from TRBV18 and TRBJ1-5; no clear D gene. This CDR3 has 15 residues. V was shortened by 3 bases and J by 2 bases, with 11 bases between the two germline ends. CDR1 KGHSH and CDR2 LQKENI come from the germline V gene. CDR3: CASSPSGLGNQPQHF. The CDR3 nucleotides are TGTGCCAGCTCACCGTCAGGTCTGGGCAATCAGCCCCAGCATTTT.

In nucleotides, the CDR3 is TGTGCCAGCAGTTGGACAGGGAAGTACGAGCAGTACTTC. It is translated as CASSWTGKYEQYF. The V call is TRBV28, the J call TRBJ2-7; 8 positions match TRBD1. Losses at the gene ends were 4 bases for V and 4 bases for J; bases not matched to a gene: 3. The CDR3 has 13 residues. Germline CDR1 and CDR2: MDHEN and SYDVKM.

V and J are TRBV5-1 and TRBJ2-3; 9 bases match TRBD1. J was trimmed by 4 bases and V by 9 bases; bases with no gene match: 6. Germline CDR1 SGHRS, CDR2 YFSETQ. The CDR3 covers 13 residues. The CDR3 DNA sequence: TGCGCCACAGCAACAGGGGGCGCAGATACGCAGTATTTT. It specifies CATATGGADTQYF.

The chain employs TRBV5-4 and TRBJ2-5, with 7 bases fitting TRBD1. Germline loops: CDR1 SGHNT, CDR2 YYREEE (reference sequence). This CDR3 comprises 16 residues. Trimming cost V 3 bases and J 3 bases; bases outside gene matches: 11. In DNA, the CDR3 is TGTGCCAGCAGCTCGATGACAGGGACCTTTAAAGAGACCCAGTACTTC. Translated: CASSSMTGTFKETQYF.

The V gene is TRBV5-1, the J gene TRBJ1-2; D uncertain. Trimming took 5 bases from V and 3 from J, leaving 14 bases between them. This CDR3 is built from 14 residues. Germline CDR1 is SGHRS and CDR2 is YFSETQ. In nucleotides, the CDR3 is TGCGCCAGCAGGGACTTGAGGGATCACTATGGCTACACCTTC. This codes for CASRDLRDHYGYTF.

This sequence joins TRBV25-1 and TRBJ1-1; no clear D gene. V was cut by 4 bases and J by 3 bases, with 6 bases left in between. Germline-derived CDR1 and CDR2 are MGHDK and SYGVNS. The CDR3 runs to 12 residues. In DNA, the CDR3 is TGTGCCAGCAGTGGTATTGACACTGAAGCTTTCTTT. Its protein product is CASSGIDTEAFF.

V gene TRBV9 combines with J gene TRBJ2-1; D not certain. CDR3 size: 13 residues. CDR1 is SGDLS, CDR2 YYNGEE, per germline. V lost 4 bases to trimming and J lost 8 bases, with 13 bases between them. The CDR3 DNA reads as TGTGCCAGCAGCCTAATTTCACGCGATGAGCAGTTCTTC. This codes for CASSLISRDEQFF.

With regard to this clone: The junction departs from germline at one end; a sequencing error may be responsible. This chain connects TRBV10-1 to TRBJ1-2; 8 nucleotides line up with TRBD1. CDR1 WNHNN and CDR2 SYGVQD come from the germline V gene (reference sequence). The CDR3 runs 19 residues. CDR3 protein: CARSESNFNGQGGGTGYTF. The CDR3 bases are TGCGCCAGAAGTGAGTCGAACTTCAATGGACAGGGAGGCGGAACTGGCTACACCTTC.

The chain carries TRBV18 and TRBJ1-4; 7 positions agree with TRBD1. The CDR3 covers 16 residues. Unmatched junction bases numbered 12, after V lost 3 bases and J lost 8 bases. Per germline, CDR1 KGHSH and CDR2 LQKENI. The DNA for the CDR3 is TGTGCCAGCTCACCCGACAGGGTGGGGGTTAGAGAAAAACTGTTTTTT. Translation gives CASSPDRVGVREKLFF.

This chain uses TRBV27 with TRBJ2-2; 7 positions match TRBD1. The CDR3 runs 14 residues. The trim removed 5 bases at V and 9 bases at J, leaving 9 bases unmatched. From germline, CDR1 is MNHEY and CDR2 SMNVEV (reference sequence). The CDR3 here is CASSPGTAPRELFF. CDR3 bases: TGTGCCAGCAGTCCTGGGACAGCCCCCAGGGAGCTGTTTTTT.

The chain carries TRBV11-2 and TRBJ2-7; 10 bases fit TRBD2. Germline V gives CDR1 SGHAT, CDR2 FQNNGV. This CDR3 is 16 amino acids long. J gave up 1 base and V 1 base, and 4 bases lay outside the gene matches. The CDR3 here is CASSLGASGRSYEQYF. Here the CDR3 DNA reads TGTGCCAGCAGCTTAGGGGCTAGCGGGAGATCCTACGAGCAGTACTTC.

V is TRBV7-9 and J is TRBJ2-3; 9 nucleotides align to TRBD1. CDR1 and CDR2 from the germline V gene are SEHNR and FQNEAQ (reference sequence). The CDR3 contains 17 residues. V lost 5 bases, J lost 3 bases, and 12 bases stayed unmatched. Written as DNA, the CDR3 is TGTGCCAGCAGCAAAGGGGCTAACAGGGGGCTGACAGATACGCAGTATTTT. This codes for CASSKGANRGLTDTQYF.

The gene calls are TRBV5-5 and TRBJ2-1; a possible D gene is TRBD1 (6 bases). The germline gives CDR1 SGHKS, CDR2 YYEKEE (reference sequence). Between the trimmed V and J ends, which lost 7 bases and 6 bases, there was a span of 11 bases. This CDR3 has 12 amino acids. CDR3 DNA: TGTGCCAGCGGACAGTCAATCAATGAGCAGTTCTTC. Its protein product is CASGQSINEQFF.

The CDR3 reads CASIERGVDTQYF. CDR3 nucleotide sequence: TGTGCCAGCATCGAGAGAGGTGTTGATACGCAGTATTTT. The gene calls are TRBV2 and TRBJ2-3; D unclear. Trimming stripped 7 bases from V and 6 bases from J, with 14 bases between. The CDR3 runs 13 residues. CDR1 SNHLY and CDR2 FYNNEI come from the germline V gene.

The V gene is TRBV27, the J gene TRBJ2-3; no firm D call. The ends were cut back, 4 bases at V and 4 bases at J, with 3 bases in the middle. This CDR3 region has 11 residues. The germline V gene has CDR1 MNHEY and CDR2 SMNVEV (reference sequence). The CDR3 region has the DNA TGTGCCAGCAGTTCGTCAGATACGCAGTATTTT. Its translation is CASSSSDTQYF.

The CDR3 coding sequence is TGCGCCAGCAGCTTGCTAACAGGGATTATGAACACTGAAGCTTTCTTT. Translating it yields CASSLLTGIMNTEAFF. The chain recombines TRBV5-1 with TRBJ1-1, with a possible D match to TRBD1 (6 bases). Germline lookup yields CDR1 SGHRS and CDR2 YFSETQ. This CDR3 is built from 16 residues. The V gene lost 1 base and the J gene lost 0 bases, with 13 bases spanning the gap.

The chain links TRBV9 to TRBJ2-7; 7 nucleotides agree with TRBD2. The trim removed 0 bases at V and 5 bases at J, leaving 5 bases unmatched. Germline V gene lookup returns CDR1 SGDLS and CDR2 YYNGEE. The CDR3 spans 14 residues. CDR3 bases: TGTGCCAGCAGCGTAGGCGGGAGTAGTAACGAGCAGTACTTC. Translation gives CASSVGGSSNEQYF.